This TCR beta chain was found in a study of T cells in Graves' hyperthyroidism and ophthalmopathy. Study-level points and caveats: Most expanded thyroid clonotypes above 0.001 recurred in blood.

Extraction of PBMCs used roughly 9.3 ml of fresh peripheral blood. RNA transcripts yielded amplified TCR beta CDR3 regions. Initially, a first-round RT-PCR of the TCR CDR3 employed the HTBI primer set. Via MiXCR, TCRdb re-called the multiplex PCR reads, giving one row per CDR3 protein. The sample holds about 400,000 distinct CDR3 sequences, about 15% seen once. As for this clonotype: Its antigen is still unknown.

This CDR3 has 15 residues. Germline V gene data show CDR1 as WSHSY and CDR2 as SAAADI. The V gene end was trimmed by 8 bases and the J gene end by 5 bases; junction bases not matched to a gene: 12. The TCR was taken from a woman between 25 and 40 years old with Graves' hyperthyroidism. The V gene is TRBV10-2, the J gene TRBJ2-1, with TRBD1 matching 7 bases. Sequenced sample: blood. The CDR3 spells CASWVVRGSHNEQFF. The DNA for the CDR3 is TGCGCCAGCTGGGTAGTCAGGGGGTCCCACAATGAGCAGTTCTTC.